Sequencing of this TCR beta chain was carried out in a study of post-analysis software for immune sequencing data. Notes on the study in general: Normalized Chao1 diversity was significantly lower in multiple sclerosis patients than in controls. Four or five TRBV segments, TRBV5-6, TRBV5-1 and TRBV20-1 among them, were found more frequent in patients than controls.

Concerning this clonotype itself: What it recognizes is unknown.

Unique molecular identifiers had been added to the TCR beta cDNA libraries. TCRdb re-called the PCR reads with MiXCR, one entry per CDR3 protein. The sample has about 500,000 distinct CDR3 sequences, roughly 45% seen once. Trimming cost V 5 bases and J 3 bases, with 14 bases left between them. This CDR3 is 14 amino acids long. This chain links TRBV12-3 or TRBV12-4 with TRBJ2-7; D may match TRBD1 or TRBD2 (5 bases each). The specimen was blood. The source is a girl between 10 and 17 years old with multiple sclerosis. The CDR3 protein is CASSPPGQIYEQYF. The CDR3 DNA sequence: TGTGCCAGCAGTCCTCCGGGGCAGATCTACGAGCAGTACTTC.